One and the same sample provided the 8 T cell receptor beta chains below, sequenced in a study of early T cells in non-severe SARS-CoV-2 infection. A single record per CDR3 protein comes from TCRdb applying MiXCR to the 5' RACE reads. The sample carries about 46,000 distinct CDR3 sequences, about 5.3% recorded once. Specimen: whole blood, collected at baseline. These receptors were obtained from an adult who was a healthcare worker with PCR-confirmed SARS-CoV-2 infection or an uninfected control (not recorded which).

CDR3 bases: TGCGCCAGCAGCCCCGGACTAGCGGTCGGTAGTGAGCAGTTCTTC. This codes for CASSPGLAVGSEQFF. This chain uses TRBV5-1 with TRBJ2-1; 10 positions match TRBD2. The V segment lost 4 bases and the J segment 9 bases; nucleotides outside the gene matches: 10. The CDR3 has 15 residues. Germline CDR1 and CDR2: SGHRS and YFSETQ.

The V and J genes are TRBV14 and TRBJ1-1; D possibly corresponds to TRBD1 (5 bases). The CDR3 runs 14 residues. The germline CDR1 and CDR2 sequences are SGHDN and FVKESK. The V end was cut by 1 base, the J end by 6 bases, with 12 bases between. This CDR3 is CASSQGGGFAEAFF. The CDR3, as DNA: TGTGCCAGCAGCCAAGGGGGGGGATTTGCTGAAGCTTTCTTT. Full variable domain (outside the CDR3, taken from reference TRBV14 and TRBJ1-1): EAGVTQFPSHSVIEKGQTVTLRCDPISGHDNLYWYRRVMGKEIKFLLHFVKESKQDESGMPNNRFLAERTGGTYSTLKVQPAELEDSGVYFCASSQGGGFAEAFFGQGTRLTVV.

This clonotype was counted ten times or more. CDR3 DNA sequence: TGTGCCAGCAGTTTAGATGACAGGCACTATGGCTACACCTTC. Translation: CASSLDDRHYGYTF. This rearrangement joins TRBV12-3 or TRBV12-4 to TRBJ1-2; TRBD1 is a possible D gene (6 bases). V was shortened by 1 base and J by 3 bases, with 9 bases between the two germline ends. CDR3 length: 14 residues.

This clonotype has ten or more counts. The J gene is TRBJ2-1, the V gene TRBV20-1; no firm D call. The CDR3 covers 9 residues. CDR1 and CDR2 (germline): DFQATT, SNEGSKA (reference sequence). CDR3 protein: CVRYNEQFF. CDR3 coding DNA: TGCGTCCGATACAATGAGCAGTTCTTC.

This clonotype showed up many times. The V call is TRBV9, the J call TRBJ2-1; 10 bases align to TRBD2. With V trimmed by 7 bases and J by 9 bases, 13 bases remained unmatched. CDR1 is SGDLS and CDR2 is YYNGEE in the germline V gene. The CDR3 runs to 15 residues. The CDR3 sequence: CASPTRAGGPSEQFF. The CDR3 nucleotides read TGTGCCAGCCCTACACGAGCGGGAGGGCCGAGTGAGCAGTTCTTC.

Many counts were recorded for this clonotype. The V gene is TRBV11-2, the J gene TRBJ2-1, with TRBD2 matching over 7 bases. CDR3 length: 15 residues. The germline V gene has CDR1 SGHAT and CDR2 FQNNGV. V lost 3 bases, J lost 2 bases, and 4 bases stayed unmatched. The DNA of the CDR3 is TGTGCCAGCAGCTTCGGCGGGAGCGCCTACAATGAGCAGTTCTTC. Amino acid sequence: CASSFGGSAYNEQFF. The full variable domain, in which reference TRBV11-2 and TRBJ2-1 provide the parts outside the CDR3, is EAGVAQSPRYKIIEKRQSVAFWCNPISGHATLYWYQQILGQGPKLLIQFQNNGVVDDSQLPKDRFSAERLKGVDSTLKIQPAKLEDSAVYLCASSFGGSAYNEQFFGPGTRLTVL.

This clonotype has at least ten counts. J is TRBJ2-7 and V is TRBV5-5; TRBD2 is a possible D gene (5 bases). From germline, CDR1 is SGHKS and CDR2 YYEKEE (reference sequence). Trimming cost V 0 bases and J 0 bases, with 10 bases left between them. The CDR3 sequence is 15 residues long. The CDR3 region has the DNA TGTGCCAGCAGCTTGGCGGGGTCCATCTCCTACGAGCAGTACTTC. It yields the protein CASSLAGSISYEQYF. Based on the CDR3 plus reference TRBV5-5 and TRBJ2-7, the full variable domain is DAGVTQSPTHLIKTRGQQVTLRCSPISGHKSVSWYQQVLGQGPQFIFQYYEKEERGRGNFPDRFSARQFPNYSSELNVNALLLGDSALYLCASSLAGSISYEQYFGPGTRLTVT.

This clonotype was seen more than once but under ten times. The gene calls are TRBV7-6 and TRBJ2-3, with unresolved D. The V end lost 0 bases, the J end lost 4 bases, and 5 bases lay between the germline ends. CDR1 and CDR2 (germline): SGHVS, FNYEAQ. The CDR3 totals 13 residues. DNA for the CDR3: TGTGCCAGCAGCTTAGCGCGCGCAGATACGCAGTATTTT. It encodes CASSLARADTQYF.